The 9 T cell receptor beta chains below all came from one sample that was sequenced in a study of cytomegalovirus exposure and HLA in healthy donors. PCR used 60 Vbeta primers and 13 Jbeta primers. Clones were sequenced by immunoSEQ multiplex PCR, and TCRdb holds only the in-frame ones, with some missing. The sample table sets out some 64,000 clones. Material: PBMCs. These receptors all come from a woman aged 30 to 39 in good health and CMV-seronegative.

The CDR3 coding sequence is TGTGCCAGCAGTTTATATTACGGGGGCTACGAGCAGTACTTC. Its translation: CASSLYYGGYEQYF. The chain links TRBV28 to TRBJ2-7; maybe TRBD2 (6 bases). Germline lookup yields CDR1 MDHEN and CDR2 SYDVKM. The CDR3 contains 14 residues. Deletions cut 1 base from V and 3 bases from J, with 10 bases between. The entire variable domain, with the rest obtained from reference TRBV28 and TRBJ2-7, is as follows: DVKVTQSSRYLVKRTGEKVFLECVQDMDHENMFWYRQDPGLGLRLIYFSYDVKMKEKGDIPEGYSVSREKKERFSLILESASTNQTSMYLCASSLYYGGYEQYFGPGTRLTVT.

The V and J genes are TRBV27 and TRBJ2-3; D is ambiguous. V was clipped by 10 bases and J by 0 bases, with 14 bases between them. In germline, CDR1 is MNHEY, CDR2 SMNVEV (reference sequence). The CDR3 runs 14 residues. The CDR3 nucleotides are TGTGCCACCCGCCGAACAATCAGCACAGATACGCAGTATTTT. This gives the protein CATRRTISTDTQYF.

The rearrangement joins TRBV30 to TRBJ2-1; TRBD2 agrees at 7 bases. V lost 1 base to trimming and J lost 15 bases; unmatched junction nucleotides: 6. The germline V gene has CDR1 GTSNPN and CDR2 SVGIG (reference sequence). This CDR3 comprises 11 residues. The CDR3 DNA follows: TGTGCCTGGAGTGCGGGAGGAGTCGGGTTCTTC. Translating it yields CAWSAGGVGFF.

This sequence joins TRBV28 and TRBJ2-7; TRBD1 might be the D (6 bases). The V and J ends lost 7 bases and 6 bases respectively, with 16 bases between them. The CDR3 is made up of 13 amino acids. In germline, CDR1 is MDHEN, CDR2 SYDVKM. This CDR3 is CASNEQGPIEQYF. As DNA, the CDR3 is TGTGCCAGCAACGAACAGGGCCCCATCGAGCAGTACTTC.

The rearrangement uses TRBV20-1 and TRBJ1-2; D is ambiguous. The CDR3 has 10 residues. The V end lost 6 bases, the J end lost 10 bases, and 12 bases lay between the germline ends. Per the germline V gene, CDR1 is DFQATT and CDR2 is SNEGSKA (reference sequence). The chain's CDR3 is CSAQFGVYTF. CDR3 nucleotides: TGCAGTGCCCAGTTCGGGGTCTACACCTTC.

This rearrangement joins TRBV10-3 to TRBJ1-1, with TRBD1 matching 8 bases. The CDR3 consists of 15 residues. V was pared by 1 base and J by 7 bases, with 8 bases of the junction left unmatched. In germline, CDR1 is ENHRY, CDR2 SYGVKD. The CDR3 here is CAISEYQGAQGEAFF. The CDR3 DNA is TGTGCCATCAGTGAGTACCAGGGGGCGCAGGGTGAAGCTTTCTTT.

The V gene is TRBV6-6, the J gene TRBJ1-5; D might be TRBD1 (5 bases). Germline CDR1 reads MNHNY; CDR2 reads SVGAGI (reference sequence). The CDR3 runs to 16 residues. V gave up 6 bases and J gave up 2 bases, with 17 bases separating them. DNA for the CDR3: TGTGCCAGCAGCCACTCCCCGGGGGACGGCAATCAGCCCCAGCATTTT. Protein product: CASSHSPGDGNQPQHF.

The J gene is TRBJ1-6, the V gene TRBV2, with a tentative D call TRBD1 (5 bases). Germline V gene lookup returns CDR1 SNHLY and CDR2 FYNNEI. V lost 6 bases and J 8 bases, leaving 14 bases between the germline ends. There are 14 residues in the CDR3. CDR3 residues: CASRGSAQDSPLHF. DNA of the CDR3: TGTGCCAGCAGGGGCAGCGCACAGGATTCACCCCTCCACTTT. Looking up the rest from reference TRBV2 and TRBJ1-6 gives the full variable domain: EPEVTQTPSHQVTQMGQEVILRCVPISNHLYFYWYRQILGQKVEFLVSFYNNEISEKSEIFDDQFSVERPDGSNFTLKIRSTKLEDSAMYFCASRGSAQDSPLHFGNGTRLTVT.

This chain connects TRBV7-3 to TRBJ2-7; TRBD2 matches at 8 bases. This CDR3 region has 15 residues. Per the germline V gene, CDR1 is SGHTA and CDR2 is FQGTGA. The V segment lost 3 bases and the J segment 0 bases; nucleotides outside the gene matches: 4. The CDR3 DNA reads as TGTGCCAGCAGCTTGACGGGGGGGAGCTCCTACGAGCAGTACTTC. This codes for CASSLTGGSSYEQYF.